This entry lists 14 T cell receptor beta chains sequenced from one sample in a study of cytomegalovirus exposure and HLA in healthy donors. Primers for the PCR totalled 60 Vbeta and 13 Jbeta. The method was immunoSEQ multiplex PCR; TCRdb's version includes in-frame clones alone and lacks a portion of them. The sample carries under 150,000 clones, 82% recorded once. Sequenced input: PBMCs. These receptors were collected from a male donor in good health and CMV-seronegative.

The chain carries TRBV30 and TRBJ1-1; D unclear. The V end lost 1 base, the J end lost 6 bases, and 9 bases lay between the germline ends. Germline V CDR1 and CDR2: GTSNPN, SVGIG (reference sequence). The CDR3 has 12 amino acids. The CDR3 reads CAWSGSGPEAFF. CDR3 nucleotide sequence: TGTGCCTGGAGTGGGAGCGGCCCTGAAGCTTTCTTT.

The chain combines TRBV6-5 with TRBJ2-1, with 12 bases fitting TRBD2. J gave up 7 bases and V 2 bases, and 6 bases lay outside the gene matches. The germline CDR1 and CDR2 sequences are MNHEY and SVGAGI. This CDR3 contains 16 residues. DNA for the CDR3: TGTGCCAGCAGTTACACTAGACTAGCGGGAGCGAATGAGCAGTTCTTC. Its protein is CASSYTRLAGANEQFF.

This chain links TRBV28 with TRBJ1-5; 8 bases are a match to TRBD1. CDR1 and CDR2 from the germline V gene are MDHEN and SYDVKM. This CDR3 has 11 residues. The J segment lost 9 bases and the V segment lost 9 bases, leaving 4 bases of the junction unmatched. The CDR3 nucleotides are TGTGCCAGGGGACAGGATCCGCCCCAGCATTTT. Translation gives CARGQDPPQHF.

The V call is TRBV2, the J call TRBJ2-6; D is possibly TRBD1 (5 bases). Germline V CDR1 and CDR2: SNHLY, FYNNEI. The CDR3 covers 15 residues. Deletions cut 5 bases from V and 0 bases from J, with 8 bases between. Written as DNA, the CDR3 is TGTGCCAGCAGTATGACAGACTCTGGGGCCAACGTCCTGACTTTC. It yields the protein CASSMTDSGANVLTF.

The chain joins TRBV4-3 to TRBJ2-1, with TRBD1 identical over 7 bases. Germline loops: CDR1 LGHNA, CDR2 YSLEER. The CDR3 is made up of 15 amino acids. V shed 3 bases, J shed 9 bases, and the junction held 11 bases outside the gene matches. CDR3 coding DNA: TGCGCCAGCAGCCAGACCGGGACAGCCCCTTGTGAGCAGTTCTTC. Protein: CASSQTGTAPCEQFF.

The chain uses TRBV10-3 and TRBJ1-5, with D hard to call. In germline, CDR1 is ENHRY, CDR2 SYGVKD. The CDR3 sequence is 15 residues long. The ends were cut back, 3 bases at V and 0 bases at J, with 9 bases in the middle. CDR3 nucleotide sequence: TGTGCCATCAGTGAAGTGGAGGGTAGCAATCAGCCCCAGCATTTT. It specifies CAISEVEGSNQPQHF.

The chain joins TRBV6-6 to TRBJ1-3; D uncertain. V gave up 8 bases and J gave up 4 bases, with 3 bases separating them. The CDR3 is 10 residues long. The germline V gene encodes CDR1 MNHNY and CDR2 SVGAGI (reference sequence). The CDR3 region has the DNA TGTGCCAGCCAAGGAAACACCATATATTTT. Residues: CASQGNTIYF.

CDR3 nucleotides: TGTGCCAGCAGATCGCCAGGGATCTACACCGGGGAGCTGTTTTTT. Protein sequence: CASRSPGIYTGELFF. The chain employs TRBV28 and TRBJ2-2, with a tentative D call TRBD1 (5 bases). V lost 6 bases and J lost 3, with 14 bases in between. This CDR3 contains 15 residues. Germline V gene data show CDR1 as MDHEN and CDR2 as SYDVKM.

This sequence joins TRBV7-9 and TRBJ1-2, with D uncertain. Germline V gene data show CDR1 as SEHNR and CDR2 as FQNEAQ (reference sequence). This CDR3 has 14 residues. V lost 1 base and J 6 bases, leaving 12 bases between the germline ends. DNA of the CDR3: TGTGCCAGCAGCTTAGTTCCCGCTGAGGATGGCTACACCTTC. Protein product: CASSLVPAEDGYTF. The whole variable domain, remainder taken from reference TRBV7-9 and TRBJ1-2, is DTGVSQNPRHKITKRGQNVTFRCDPISEHNRLYWYRQTLGQGPEFLTYFQNEAQLEKSRLLSDRFSAERPKGSFSTLEIQRTEQGDSAMYLCASSLVPAEDGYTFGSGTRLTVV.

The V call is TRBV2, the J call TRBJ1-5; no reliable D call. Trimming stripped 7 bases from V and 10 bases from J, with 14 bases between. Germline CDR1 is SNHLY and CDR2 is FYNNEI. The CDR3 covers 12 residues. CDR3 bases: TGTGCCAGCAAGGAGCGTGCCGATCCCCAGCATTTT. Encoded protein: CASKERADPQHF.

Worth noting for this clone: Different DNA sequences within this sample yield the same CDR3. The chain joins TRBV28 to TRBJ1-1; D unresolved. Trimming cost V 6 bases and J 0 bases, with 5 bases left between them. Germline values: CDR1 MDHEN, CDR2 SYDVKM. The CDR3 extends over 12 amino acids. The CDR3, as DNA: TGTGCCAGCAGCCCAGTGAACACTGAAGCTTTCTTT. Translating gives CASSPVNTEAFF.

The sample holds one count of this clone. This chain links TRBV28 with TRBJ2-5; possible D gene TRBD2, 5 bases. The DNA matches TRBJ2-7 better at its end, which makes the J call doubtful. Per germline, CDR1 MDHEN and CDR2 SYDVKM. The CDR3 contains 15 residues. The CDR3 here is CASTLNVRRSYEQYF. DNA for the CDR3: TGTGCCAGCACCCTGAACGTCAGGAGGTCCTACGAGCAGTACTTC.

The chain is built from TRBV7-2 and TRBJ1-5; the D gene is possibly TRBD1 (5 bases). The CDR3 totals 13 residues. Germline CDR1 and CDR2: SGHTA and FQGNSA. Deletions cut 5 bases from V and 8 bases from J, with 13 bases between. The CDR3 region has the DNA TGTGCCAGCAGCATAGGACGGGGGGAGCCCCAGCATTTT. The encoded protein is CASSIGRGEPQHF.

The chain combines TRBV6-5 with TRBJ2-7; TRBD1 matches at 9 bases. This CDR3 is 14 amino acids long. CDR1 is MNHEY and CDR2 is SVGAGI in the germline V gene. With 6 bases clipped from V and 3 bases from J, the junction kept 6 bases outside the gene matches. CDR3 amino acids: CASRRDRESYEQYF. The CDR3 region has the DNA TGTGCCAGCAGAAGGGACAGGGAGAGCTACGAGCAGTACTTC.